This T cell receptor (beta chain) comes out of a study of CD8 T cells in ankylosing spondylitis. Library preparation for TCR beta used quantitative 5'-RACE with molecular barcodes. TCRdb re-derived calls from the 5' RACE reads in MiXCR, one entry per CDR3 protein. The sample holds 220,000 or so distinct CDR3 sequences, about 10% seen once. General study results and limits: Reactive arthritis synovial fluid and blood previously showed some of these motif variants. Reported data indicate significant enrichment of disease-linked clones within matched ankylosing spondylitis synovial fluid.

This clonotype was seen ten or more times. Antigen unknown. The TCR originated in a male donor with ankylosing spondylitis or in good health (not recorded which). The material sequenced was blood, either unsorted or a sorted T cell fraction (not recorded which).

CDR3 residues: CASSLGQAARNTEAFF. The CDR3 DNA reads as TGCGCCAGCAGCTTGGGTCAGGCCGCGAGGAACACTGAAGCTTTCTTT. The rearrangement links TRBV5-1 to TRBJ1-1; D gene unclear. CDR3 length: 16 amino acids. The V end was cut by 0 bases, the J end by 1 base, with 13 bases between. The germline gives CDR1 SGHRS, CDR2 YFSETQ.